The 29 T cell receptor beta chains in this list originate from one sample, sequenced in a study of blood T cells in healthy people across ages. A second PCR of 7 to 11 cycles used a sample-barcoded 5' primer and a J-beta primer mix. MiXCR, applied by TCRdb to the 5' RACE reads, yields one record per CDR3 protein. This table has under 2 million distinct CDR3 sequences, almost 35% appearing once. Sequencing was performed on blood. The source of these receptors is a woman aged 25 to 45 in good health.

The chain couples TRBV27 to TRBJ2-6, with D perhaps matching TRBD1 (10 bases). In germline, CDR1 is MNHEY, CDR2 SMNVEV (reference sequence). The CDR3 totals 22 residues. The V end lost 6 bases, the J end lost 1 base, and 31 bases lay between the germline ends. The CDR3 spells CASRRQGALGGRANSGANVLTF. The CDR3 coding sequence is TGTGCCAGCAGGCGACAGGGGGCTCTTGGCGGGAGGGCCAATTCTGGGGCCAACGTCCTGACTTTC.

This clonotype occurred a few times. A read error may produce the germline difference seen at one junction end. This rearrangement joins TRBV7-6 to TRBJ2-2; D uncertain. This CDR3 spans 12 amino acids. CDR1 and CDR2 (germline): SGHVS, FNYEAQ. CDR3 DNA: TGTGCTAGCAGCTTATTAGCCGGGGAGCTGTTTTTT. The encoded protein is CASSLLAGELFF.

This clonotype came up a few times. The genes are TRBV15 and TRBJ1-2; D is perhaps TRBD1 (6 bases). CDR1 and CDR2 (germline): LNHNV, YYDKDF (reference sequence). The V end was cut by 0 bases, the J end by 7 bases, with 27 bases between. The CDR3 loop spans 19 amino acids. The CDR3 protein is CATSRDQGIPTGLMSGYTF. The CDR3 nucleotides read TGTGCCACCAGCAGAGATCAAGGTATTCCGACAGGACTGATGAGTGGCTACACCTTC.

To note about this clonotype: A much larger clone differs by one base, so this may be a read error. The rearrangement uses TRBV4-1 and TRBJ2-7, with 7 nucleotides matching TRBD1. This CDR3 contains 17 residues. Germline V gives CDR1 MGHRA, CDR2 YSYEKL. Written as DNA, the CDR3 is TGCGCCGGCAGCCAAGCCCCCCCGGGACAGCTCTCCTACGAGCAGTACTTC. Its protein is CAGSQAPPGQLSYEQYF.

This clonotype has more than one count but fewer than ten. At one end, the junction sequence differs from germline, possibly due to a read error. The chain recombines TRBV12-3 or TRBV12-4 with TRBJ2-1; 10 bases line up with TRBD2. The CDR3 runs to 16 residues. As DNA, the CDR3 is TGTGCCAGCAGTTTGGGTCTAGCGGGGGTATACAATGGGCAGTTCTTC. It codes for CASSLGLAGVYNGQFF.

The chain couples TRBV4-1 to TRBJ2-5, with 8 bases identical to TRBD1. TRBJ2-7 matches the DNA end more closely, so the J call is doubtful. CDR3 length equals 16 residues. CDR1 is MGHRA and CDR2 is YSYEKL in the germline V gene. In DNA form, the CDR3 reads TGCGCCAGCAGCCAAGATGGAAGGACAGGGTCCTACGAGCAGTACTTC. Translated, it gives CASSQDGRTGSYEQYF.

This chain links TRBV27 with TRBJ2-7, with TRBD1 matching over 10 bases. The CDR3 length is 16 residues. Germline loops: CDR1 MNHEY, CDR2 SMNVEV (reference sequence). With 5 bases clipped from V and 1 base from J, the junction kept 8 bases outside the gene matches. CDR3 region: CASSIRTGGNSYEQYF. CDR3 in DNA: TGTGCCAGCAGTATCAGGACAGGGGGTAATTCCTACGAGCAGTACTTC.

Here the CDR3 DNA reads TGTGCCAGCAGATCTCGGTGGGGGGGCGCCGACTCTGGGGCCAACGTCCTGACTTTC. Amino acid sequence: CASRSRWGGADSGANVLTF. V and J are TRBV2 and TRBJ2-6; weak D call: TRBD2 (7 bases). Trimming took 6 bases from V and 0 from J, leaving 21 bases between them. CDR3 length: 19 amino acids. Germline V CDR1 and CDR2: SNHLY, FYNNEI.

The chain combines TRBV5-6 with TRBJ1-1, with D possibly being TRBD1 (5 bases). V lost 3 bases, J lost 4 bases, and 10 bases lay in between. CDR3 length: 13 amino acids. Germline V CDR1 and CDR2: SGHDT, YYEEEE. The CDR3 DNA reads as TGTGCCAGCAGCTGGGGGGAGGGCACTGAAGCTTTCTTT. This translates into CASSWGEGTEAFF.

This chain joins TRBV2 and TRBJ2-3, with 9 nucleotides matching TRBD1. Germline CDR1 reads SNHLY; CDR2 reads FYNNEI. There are 13 residues in the CDR3. Trimming at V came to 9 bases and at J to 7 bases, leaving 8 bases not matched to a gene. CDR3 protein: CARHLQGANTQYF. In DNA, the CDR3 is TGTGCCAGGCACTTACAGGGGGCAAATACGCAGTATTTT.

This rearrangement joins TRBV27 to TRBJ2-1, with D possibly TRBD1 on 6 matching bases. The V gene's germline CDR1 is MNHEY and CDR2 SMNVEV (reference sequence). The CDR3 spans 15 residues. Between the trimmed V and J ends, which lost 3 bases and 7 bases, there was a span of 16 bases. DNA of the CDR3: TGTGCCAGCAGTTTCCTTGGGGGCAGGGGAAATGAGCAGTTCTTC. It specifies CASSFLGGRGNEQFF.

This clonotype came up many times. The rearrangement joins TRBV29-1 to TRBJ1-2; 8 bases map to TRBD1. The CDR3 has 14 amino acids. Germline V lookup: CDR1 SQVTM, CDR2 ANQGSEA. The V and J ends lost 5 bases and 4 bases, in that order; junction bases with no gene match: 9. The CDR3 loop reads CSVRALDRGYGYTF. The CDR3 bases are TGCAGCGTTCGCGCCTTAGACAGGGGCTATGGCTACACCTTC.

The chain carries TRBV2 and TRBJ2-7; D is perhaps TRBD1 (6 bases). Matching the DNA end better, TRBJ2-5 makes the J call doubtful. Germline CDR1 reads SNHLY; CDR2 reads FYNNEI. The length of the CDR3 is 15 residues. The CDR3 DNA is TGTGCCAGCAGTGAATTACAGGGAAATGGGGAGACCCAGTACTTC. This encodes CASSELQGNGETQYF.

This clonotype was recorded a few times. The V and J genes are TRBV27 and TRBJ2-1; D possibly corresponds to TRBD2 (6 bases). V lost 5 bases to trimming and J lost 2 bases, with 13 bases between them. Germline CDR1 and CDR2: MNHEY and SMNVEV (reference sequence). The CDR3 consists of 15 residues. The CDR3 loop reads CASSNRDSTYNEQFF. In DNA, the CDR3 is TGTGCCAGCAGTAACCGGGACTCTACCTACAATGAGCAGTTCTTC.

The chain uses TRBV20-1 and TRBJ1-1; possibly TRBD1 for D (6 bases). CDR1 and CDR2 from the germline V gene are DFQATT and SNEGSKA (reference sequence). Trimming cost V 4 bases and J 3 bases, with 15 bases left between them. The CDR3 spans 14 residues. CDR3 amino acids: CSATTGREDTEAFF. The CDR3 DNA reads as TGCAGTGCTACCACAGGGAGGGAGGACACTGAAGCTTTCTTT.

In this sample, this clonotype turned up many times. The chain joins TRBV12-3 or TRBV12-4 to TRBJ2-7, with D tentatively TRBD2 (6 bases). The CDR3 has 12 residues. The germline V and J ends were trimmed by 3 bases and 6 bases, with 9 bases remaining between them. The CDR3, as DNA: TGTGCCAGCAGTTTGGGAGGTTTCGAGCAGTACTTC. Its protein is CASSLGGFEQYF.

The rearrangement joins TRBV20-1 to TRBJ2-7; 10 bases are shared with TRBD1. The CDR3 covers 14 residues. The V segment lost 5 bases and the J segment 7 bases; nucleotides outside the gene matches: 11. Germline V CDR1 and CDR2: DFQATT, SNEGSKA (reference sequence). The CDR3 here is CSASGTGDNDEQYF. In DNA form, the CDR3 reads TGCAGTGCTTCCGGGACAGGGGATAATGATGAGCAGTACTTC.

The CDR3 loop reads CSALPGGPLRAKNIQYF. The CDR3 DNA reads TGCAGTGCCCTTCCGGGAGGGCCCCTACGAGCCAAAAACATTCAGTACTTC. This rearrangement joins TRBV20-1 to TRBJ2-4, with 8 bases that match TRBD2. V shed 6 bases, J shed 0 bases, and the junction held 13 bases outside the gene matches. The V gene's germline CDR1 is DFQATT and CDR2 SNEGSKA (reference sequence). The CDR3 is made up of 17 amino acids.

The V and J genes are TRBV6-4 and TRBJ2-1; 12 positions agree with TRBD2. Germline assignment: CDR1 MRHNA and CDR2 SNTAGT. This CDR3 contains 16 residues. V lost 0 bases and J lost 12; bases outside the gene matches: 9. In DNA, the CDR3 is TGTGCCAGCAGTGACTCCGCTAGCGGGGGGGGCAGGGCGCAGTTCTTC. This gives the protein CASSDSASGGGRAQFF.

The rearrangement uses TRBV7-8 and TRBJ2-1; D may match TRBD1 or TRBD2 (5 bases each). Germline assignment: CDR1 SGHVS and CDR2 FQNEAQ. V lost 8 bases and J lost 1, with 18 bases in between. The CDR3 totals 16 residues. The CDR3 region is CASGSPGALSYNEQFF. CDR3 sequence (DNA): TGTGCCAGCGGCTCCCCCGGGGCTTTGTCCTACAATGAGCAGTTCTTC.

This clonotype appeared once. Being one base from a much bigger clone, this may be a read error. J is TRBJ2-1 and V is TRBV29-1, with 9 bases matching TRBD2. CDR1 and CDR2 from the germline V gene are SQVTM and ANQGSEA. The CDR3 totals 15 residues. CDR3 nucleotide sequence: TGCAGAACTCCAAATCTTAGCGGGAGCAGCAATGAGCAGTTCTTC. Amino acid sequence: CRTPNLSGSSNEQFF.

On this clonotype itself: The junction departs from germline at one end; a sequencing error may be responsible. The chain is built from TRBV6-6 and TRBJ2-5; either TRBD1 or TRBD2 may supply D (5 bases each). This CDR3 spans 14 amino acids. Per the germline V gene, CDR1 is MNHNY and CDR2 is SVGAGI (reference sequence). CDR3 region: CAGRLEGRRETQYF. The CDR3 coding sequence is TGTGCCGGCAGGCTTGAGGGGCGGCGGGAGACCCAGTACTTC.

This rearrangement joins TRBV19 to TRBJ1-4; 7 bases are a match to TRBD1. Losses at the gene ends were 9 bases for V and 10 bases for J; bases not matched to a gene: 8. The CDR3 length is 12 residues. Germline V gene data show CDR1 as LNHDA and CDR2 as SQIVND (reference sequence). CDR3 nucleotide sequence: TGTGCCAGCGTTCCAGGGGGTGGAAAACTGTTTTTT. This translates into CASVPGGGKLFF.

CDR3 protein: CSVVGTLGVGYTF. The CDR3 nucleotides read TGCAGCGTGGTGGGAACTCTCGGCGTCGGCTACACCTTC. The chain recombines TRBV29-1 with TRBJ1-2; D is ambiguous. This CDR3 spans 13 amino acids. From germline, CDR1 is SQVTM and CDR2 ANQGSEA. Trimming shortened V by 6 bases and J by 8 bases, and 19 bases separated the two germline ends. The entire variable domain, with the rest obtained from reference TRBV29-1 and TRBJ1-2, is as follows: SAVISQKPSRDICQRGTSLTIQCQVDSQVTMMFWYRQQPGQSLTLIATANQGSEATYESGFVIDKFPISRPNLTFSTLTVSNMSPEDSSIYLCSVVGTLGVGYTFGSGTRLTVV.

A remark on this clonotype: Since a much larger clone is just one base distant, this may be a read error. The chain carries TRBV29-1 and TRBJ1-2; D is undetermined. CDR1 is SQVTM and CDR2 is ANQGSEA in the germline V gene. The CDR3 consists of 11 residues. DNA for the CDR3: TGCAGCGCAGCAGACTCCGATGGCTGCACCTTC. It is translated as CSAADSDGCTF.

This chain joins TRBV11-2 and TRBJ1-5, with 7 bases identical to TRBD1. This CDR3 has 15 amino acids. Germline trimming cut 0 bases from V and 5 bases from J; bases unmatched to any gene: 4. CDR1 SGHAT and CDR2 FQNNGV come from the germline V gene. CDR3 nucleotides: TGTGCCAGCAGCTTAGATACGGGACAGTATCAGCCCCAGCATTTT. It codes for CASSLDTGQYQPQHF.

The chain couples TRBV7-9 to TRBJ2-7, with 15 bases identical to TRBD2. Germline-derived CDR1 and CDR2 are SEHNR and FQNEAQ (reference sequence). The CDR3 is 16 amino acids. V lost 8 bases, J lost 2 bases, and 7 bases stayed unmatched. CDR3 nucleotide sequence: TGTGCCAGCTCAACTGGGACTAGCGGGAGGACCTACGAGCAGTACTTC. Translation: CASSTGTSGRTYEQYF.

This clonotype came up a few times. This chain links TRBV4-1 with TRBJ2-7; a weak D match, TRBD1 (6 bases). Trimming took off 3 bases at V and 3 bases at J, with 15 bases between the two ends. The germline gives CDR1 MGHRA, CDR2 YSYEKL. The CDR3 totals 15 residues. The CDR3 loop reads CASSQSGEGYYEQYF. CDR3 sequence (DNA): TGCGCCAGCAGCCAGTCAGGGGAAGGGTACTACGAGCAGTACTTC.

This clonotype has only a few counts. The J gene is TRBJ2-5, the V gene TRBV20-1, with D possibly being TRBD2 (6 bases). This CDR3 region has 13 residues. The V gene's germline CDR1 is DFQATT and CDR2 SNEGSKA (reference sequence). The V and J ends lost 5 bases and 2 bases respectively, with 12 bases between them. The CDR3 sequence is CSAVRRGQETQYF. The CDR3 coding sequence is TGCAGTGCTGTTCGACGGGGGCAAGAGACCCAGTACTTC.